This T cell receptor (beta chain) derives from a study of cytomegalovirus exposure and HLA in healthy donors. Donors were nominally healthy when sampled, though unrecorded immune exposures were likely. The study ran its PCR with 60 Vbeta and 13 Jbeta primers. Some clones are missing from TCRdb's copy, which holds only in-frame ones; the method was immunoSEQ multiplex PCR. Of 82,000 or so clones listed, about 9.5% are singletons. This clone was detected a few times. The CDR3 consists of 13 residues. Germline trimming cut 4 bases from V and 8 bases from J; bases unmatched to any gene: 7. Per the germline V gene, CDR1 is SGHRS and CDR2 is YFSETQ.

The sequence was collected from a man aged 55-75 years in good health and CMV-seropositive. V and J are TRBV5-1 and TRBJ1-2; 8 nucleotides match TRBD1. The sequenced sample consisted of PBMCs. This chain's CDR3 is CASSPDREGGYTF. The CDR3 DNA is TGCGCCAGCAGCCCGGACAGGGAAGGAGGCTACACCTTC.